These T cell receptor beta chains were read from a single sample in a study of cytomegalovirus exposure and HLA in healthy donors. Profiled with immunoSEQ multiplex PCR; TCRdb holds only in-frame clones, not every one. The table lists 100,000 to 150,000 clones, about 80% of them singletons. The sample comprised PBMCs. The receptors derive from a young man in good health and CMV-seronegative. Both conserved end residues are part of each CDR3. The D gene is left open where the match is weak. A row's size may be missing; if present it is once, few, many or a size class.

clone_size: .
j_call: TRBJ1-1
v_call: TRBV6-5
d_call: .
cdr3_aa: CASSVSQGGDTEAFF
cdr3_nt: TGTGCCAGCAGTGTCAGCCAGGGTGGGGACACTGAAGCTTTCTTT

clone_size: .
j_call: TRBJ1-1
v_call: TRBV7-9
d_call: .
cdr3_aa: CASSGGGGNTEAFF
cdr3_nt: TGTGCCAGCAGCGGGGGAGGGGGTAACACTGAAGCTTTCTTT

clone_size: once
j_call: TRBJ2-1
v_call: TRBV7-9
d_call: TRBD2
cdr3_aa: CASSLGLAFSYNEQFF
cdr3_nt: TGTGCCAGCAGCTTAGGACTAGCATTTTCCTACAATGAGCAGTTCTTC

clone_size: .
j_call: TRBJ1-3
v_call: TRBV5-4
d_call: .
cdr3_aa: CASSLQRGSSGNTIYF
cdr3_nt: TGTGCCAGCAGCCTCCAGAGGGGGAGCTCTGGAAACACCATATATTTT

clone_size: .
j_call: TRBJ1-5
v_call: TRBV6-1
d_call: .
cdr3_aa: CASSRRGNNQPQHF
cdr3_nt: TGTGCCAGCAGCCGCCGGGGGAACAATCAGCCCCAGCATTTT

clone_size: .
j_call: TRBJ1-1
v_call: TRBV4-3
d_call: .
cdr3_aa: CASSQDGRGTEAFF
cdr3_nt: TGCGCCAGCAGCCAAGACGGCAGGGGCACTGAAGCTTTCTTT

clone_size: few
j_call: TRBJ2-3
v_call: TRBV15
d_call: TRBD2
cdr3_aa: CATSRGGGGDTQYF
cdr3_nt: TGTGCCACCAGCAGAGGCGGGGGTGGAGATACGCAGTATTTT

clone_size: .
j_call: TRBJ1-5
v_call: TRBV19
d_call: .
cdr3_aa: CASSKSGSSNQPQHF
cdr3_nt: TGTGCCAGTAGTAAGTCCGGGAGTAGCAATCAGCCCCAGCATTTT

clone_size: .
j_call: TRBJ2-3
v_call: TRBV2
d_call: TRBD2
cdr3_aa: CASRERTSGGDTQYF
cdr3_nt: TGTGCCAGCAGGGAACGGACTAGCGGGGGGGATACGCAGTATTTT

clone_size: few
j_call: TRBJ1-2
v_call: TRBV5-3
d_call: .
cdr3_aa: CARSLAPTHSNYGYTF
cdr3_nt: TGTGCCAGAAGCTTGGCCCCGACACATTCTAACTATGGCTACACCTTC

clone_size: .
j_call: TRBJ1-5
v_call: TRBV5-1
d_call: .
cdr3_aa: CASSPGDSNQPQHF
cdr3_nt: TGCGCCAGCAGTCCCGGGGATAGCAATCAGCCCCAGCATTTT

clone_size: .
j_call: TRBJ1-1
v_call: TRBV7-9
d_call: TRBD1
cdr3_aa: CASSLDRGAGEAFF
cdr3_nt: TGTGCCAGCAGCTTGGACAGGGGGGCTGGTGAAGCTTTCTTT

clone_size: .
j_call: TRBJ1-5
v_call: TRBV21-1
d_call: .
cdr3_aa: CASSKEGGWGAAQPQHF
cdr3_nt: TGTGCCAGCAGCAAAGAGGGGGGGTGGGGGGCTGCCCAGCCCCAGCATTTT

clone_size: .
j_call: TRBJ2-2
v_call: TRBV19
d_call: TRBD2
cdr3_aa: CASRSSGANTGELFF
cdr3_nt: TGTGCCAGTAGAAGTAGCGGGGCGAACACCGGGGAGCTGTTTTTT

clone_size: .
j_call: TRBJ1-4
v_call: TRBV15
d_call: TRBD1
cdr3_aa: CATSGGTVEKLFF
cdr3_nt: TGTGCCACCAGCGGCGGGACAGTCGAAAAACTGTTTTTT

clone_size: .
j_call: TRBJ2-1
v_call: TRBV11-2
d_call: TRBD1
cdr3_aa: CASSLNPGTGTNNEQFF
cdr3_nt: TGTGCCAGCAGCTTGAACCCCGGGACAGGGACAAACAATGAGCAGTTCTTC

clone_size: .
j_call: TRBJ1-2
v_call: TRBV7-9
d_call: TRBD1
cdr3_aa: CASSLEIGGGYTF
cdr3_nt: TGTGCCAGCAGCTTAGAAATAGGGGGCGGCTACACCTTC

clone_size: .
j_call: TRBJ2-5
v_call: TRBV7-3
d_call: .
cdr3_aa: CASSPYPRGGRGETQYF
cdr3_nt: TGTGCCAGCAGCCCTTATCCCCGCGGGGGCCGAGGAGAGACCCAGTACTTC

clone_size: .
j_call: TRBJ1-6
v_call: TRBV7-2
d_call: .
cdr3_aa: CASSFVQADYNSPLHF
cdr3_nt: TGTGCCAGCAGCTTTGTACAGGCGGACTATAATTCACCCCTCCACTTT

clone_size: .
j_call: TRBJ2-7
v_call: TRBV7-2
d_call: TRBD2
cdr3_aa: CASSLIGGNSYEQYF
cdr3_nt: TGTGCCAGCAGCTTAATCGGGGGGAACTCCTACGAGCAGTACTTC

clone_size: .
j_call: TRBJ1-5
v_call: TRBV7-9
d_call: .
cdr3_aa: CASSSSPGIQPQHF
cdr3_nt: TGTGCCAGCAGCTCCTCACCGGGGATTCAGCCCCAGCATTTT

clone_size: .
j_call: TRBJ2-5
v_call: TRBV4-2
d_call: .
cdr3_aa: CASSQEASRGGREQYF
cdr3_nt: TGTGCCAGCAGCCAAGAGGCCTCGCGGGGTGGGAGAGAGCAGTACTTC

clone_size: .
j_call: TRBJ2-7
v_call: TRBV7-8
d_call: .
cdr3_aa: CASSPASEYEQYF
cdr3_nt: TGTGCCAGCAGCCCGGCCTCGGAGTACGAGCAGTACTTC

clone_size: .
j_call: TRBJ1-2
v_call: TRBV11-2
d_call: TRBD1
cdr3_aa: CASSSRDRGGGYTF
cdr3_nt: TGTGCCAGCAGCTCCCGGGACAGGGGTGGAGGCTACACCTTC

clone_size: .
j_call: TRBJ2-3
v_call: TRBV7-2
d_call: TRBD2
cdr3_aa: CASSLAGGYTDTQYF
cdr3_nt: TGTGCCAGCAGCTTAGCCGGGGGGTACACAGATACGCAGTATTTT

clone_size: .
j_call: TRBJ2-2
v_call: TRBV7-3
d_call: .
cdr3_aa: CASSLLQSTGELFF
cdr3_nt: TGTGCCAGCAGCTTACTACAGAGCACCGGGGAGCTGTTTTTT

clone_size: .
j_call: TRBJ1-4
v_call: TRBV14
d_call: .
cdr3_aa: CASSQDLAGSNEKLFF
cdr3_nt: TGTGCCAGCAGCCAAGATCTGGCGGGCTCTAATGAAAAACTGTTTTTT

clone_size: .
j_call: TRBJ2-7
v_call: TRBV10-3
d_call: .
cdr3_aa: CAIRGTLDEQYF
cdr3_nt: TGTGCCATCAGGGGGACACTAGACGAGCAGTACTTC

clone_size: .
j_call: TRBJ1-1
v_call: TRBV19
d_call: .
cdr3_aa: CASREDSNPITEAFF
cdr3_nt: TGTGCCAGTAGGGAAGACAGTAACCCGATCACTGAAGCTTTCTTT

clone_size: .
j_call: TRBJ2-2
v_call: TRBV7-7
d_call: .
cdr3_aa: CASRSGPGDTGELFF
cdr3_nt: TGTGCCAGCAGATCCGGTCCCGGGGACACCGGGGAGCTGTTTTTT

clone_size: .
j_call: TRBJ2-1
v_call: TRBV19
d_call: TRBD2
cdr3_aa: CASSMVAGASNEQFF
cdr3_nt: TGTGCCAGTAGTATGGTAGCGGGGGCAAGCAATGAGCAGTTCTTC

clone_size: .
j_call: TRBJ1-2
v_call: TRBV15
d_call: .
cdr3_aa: CATQNGANYGYTF
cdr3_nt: TGTGCCACCCAGAACGGGGCTAACTATGGCTACACCTTC

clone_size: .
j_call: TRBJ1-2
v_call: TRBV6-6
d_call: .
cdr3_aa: CASSSNAVSSGYTF
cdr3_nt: TGTGCCAGCAGTTCCAATGCGGTTTCTAGTGGCTACACCTTC

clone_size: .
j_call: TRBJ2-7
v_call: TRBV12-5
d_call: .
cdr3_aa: CASGFGNEQYF
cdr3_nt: TGTGCTAGTGGTTTCGGTAACGAGCAGTACTTC

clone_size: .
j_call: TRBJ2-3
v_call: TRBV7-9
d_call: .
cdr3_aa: CASSPKLTALSTDTQYF
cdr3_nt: TGTGCCAGCAGCCCGAAGCTGACAGCCCTTAGCACAGATACGCAGTATTTT

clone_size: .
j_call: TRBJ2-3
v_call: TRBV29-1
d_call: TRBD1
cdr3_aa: CSVSGTGFTDTQYF
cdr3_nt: TGCAGCGTTTCCGGGACAGGGTTCACAGATACGCAGTATTTT

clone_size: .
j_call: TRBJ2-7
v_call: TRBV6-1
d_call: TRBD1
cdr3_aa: CASSQGARYEQYF
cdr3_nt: TGTGCCAGCAGTCAGGGGGCAAGGTACGAGCAGTACTTC

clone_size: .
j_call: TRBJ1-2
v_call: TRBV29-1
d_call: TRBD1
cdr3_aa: CSEEKGAGGYTF
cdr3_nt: TGCAGCGAAGAGAAGGGGGCTGGAGGCTACACCTTC

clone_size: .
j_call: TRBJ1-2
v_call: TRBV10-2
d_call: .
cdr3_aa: CASRPSANYGYTF
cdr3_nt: TGCGCCAGCAGGCCGTCGGCTAACTATGGCTACACCTTC

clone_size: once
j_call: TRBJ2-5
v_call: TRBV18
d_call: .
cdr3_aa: CASSPSRGRETQYF
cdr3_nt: TGTGCCAGCTCACCATCCAGGGGGAGGGAGACCCAGTACTTC

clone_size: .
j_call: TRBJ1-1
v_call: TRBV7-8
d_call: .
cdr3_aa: CASSLAGGAFF
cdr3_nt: TGTGCCAGCAGCTTAGCCGGGGGAGCTTTCTTT

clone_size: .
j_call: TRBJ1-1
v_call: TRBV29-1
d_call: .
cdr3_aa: CSVGQMNTEAFF
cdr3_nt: TGCAGCGTTGGACAAATGAACACTGAAGCTTTCTTT

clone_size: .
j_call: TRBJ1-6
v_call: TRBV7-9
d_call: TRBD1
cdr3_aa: CSSSLVGTGDSPLHF
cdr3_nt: TGTTCCAGCAGCTTAGTGGGGACAGGGGACTCACCCCTCCACTTT

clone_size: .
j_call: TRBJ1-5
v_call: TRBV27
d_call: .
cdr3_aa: CASNVREPQHF
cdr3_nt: TGTGCCAGCAACGTTCGAGAGCCCCAGCATTTT

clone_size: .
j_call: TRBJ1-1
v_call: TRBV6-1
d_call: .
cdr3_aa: CASSEALRQFALNTEAFF
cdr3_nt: TGTGCCAGCAGTGAAGCGCTTCGACAGTTTGCCCTGAACACTGAAGCTTTCTTT

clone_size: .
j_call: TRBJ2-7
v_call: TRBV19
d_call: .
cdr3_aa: CASSIGLGGMYEQYF
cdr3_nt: TGTGCCAGTAGTATTGGACTAGGGGGAATGTACGAGCAGTACTTC

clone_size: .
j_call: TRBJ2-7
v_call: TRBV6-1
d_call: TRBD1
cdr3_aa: CASTLGGTGSYEQYF
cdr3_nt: TGTGCCAGCACCCTAGGGGGGACAGGGTCCTACGAGCAGTACTTC

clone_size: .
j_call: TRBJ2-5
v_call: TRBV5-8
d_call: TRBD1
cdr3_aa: CASSYGDRVLGETQYF
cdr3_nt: TGTGCCAGCAGCTACGGGGACAGGGTACTAGGAGAGACCCAGTACTTC

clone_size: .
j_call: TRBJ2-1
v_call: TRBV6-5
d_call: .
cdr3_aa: CASSDGPRNEQFF
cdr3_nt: TGTGCCAGCAGTGATGGGCCCCGCAATGAGCAGTTCTTC